The 27 T cell receptor beta chains given below trace back to one sample, sequenced in a study of identical twins. TCRdb analysed the 5' RACE reads with MiXCR anew, one entry per CDR3 protein. The repertoire has hundreds of thousands of distinct CDR3 sequences, roughly 18% of them found once; the top ten carry around 12%. The same sample was also studied in work on T cells expressing NK-cell markers.

Sequencing used PBMCs. The receptors derive from a woman younger than 30 in good health.

This clonotype was seen only a few times. The chain uses TRBV29-1 and TRBJ2-5; D is ambiguous. The CDR3 loop spans 13 amino acids. Germline V gives CDR1 SQVTM, CDR2 ANQGSEA. Trimming stripped 2 bases from V and 5 bases from J, with 12 bases between. In nucleotides, the CDR3 is TGCAGCGTTGAAAAGGCACCCCGTGAGACCCAGTACTTC. It yields the protein CSVEKAPRETQYF.

The rearrangement links TRBV20-1 to TRBJ2-7; 12 nucleotides align to TRBD2. V dropped 6 bases and J dropped 6; count of bases not matched to a gene: 9. The CDR3 spans 14 residues. Germline CDR1 and CDR2: DFQATT and SNEGSKA (reference sequence). CDR3 loop: CSAPPSGRGSEQYF. The CDR3 DNA follows: TGCAGTGCACCTCCTAGCGGGAGGGGTTCCGAGCAGTACTTC.

This clonotype was seen many times. The rearrangement uses TRBV10-2 and TRBJ2-7; 10 positions match TRBD2. J lost 3 bases, V lost 6 bases, and 2 bases had no gene match. The CDR3 runs 13 residues. From germline, CDR1 is WSHSY and CDR2 SAAADI. CDR3 nucleotide sequence: TGCGCCAGCAGGTCTAGCGGGAGCTACGAGCAGTACTTC. Translated: CASRSSGSYEQYF.

The V and J genes are TRBV4-1 and TRBJ2-4; D uncertain. CDR1 and CDR2 from the germline V gene are MGHRA and YSYEKL. The CDR3 sequence is 16 residues long. The V end lost 4 bases, the J end lost 0 bases, and 13 bases lay between the germline ends. The CDR3 reads CASSPETRLAKNIQYF. Written as DNA, the CDR3 is TGCGCCAGCAGCCCCGAGACTCGATTAGCCAAAAACATTCAGTACTTC.

The V and J genes are TRBV6-1 and TRBJ2-2; 10 bases fit TRBD2. This CDR3 comprises 15 residues. CDR1 and CDR2 from the germline V gene are MNHNS and SASEGT. Trimming at V came to 3 bases and at J to 6 bases, leaving 4 bases not matched to a gene. The DNA of the CDR3 is TGTGCCAGCAGTGACCTAGCGGGGGTCGCCGGGGAGCTGTTTTTT. Protein product: CASSDLAGVAGELFF.

This clonotype was observed a few times. The chain carries TRBV20-1 and TRBJ1-2; 7 bases are shared with TRBD1. The CDR3 runs to 13 residues. Trimming at V came to 7 bases and at J to 6 bases, leaving 11 bases not matched to a gene. Germline V gene lookup returns CDR1 DFQATT and CDR2 SNEGSKA (reference sequence). CDR3 DNA sequence: TGCAGTGGAGAGGTACAGGGGAAACATGGCTACACCTTC. Translated: CSGEVQGKHGYTF.

This clonotype was detected ten times or more. This chain links TRBV20-1 with TRBJ2-3; D is undetermined. The CDR3 has 11 amino acids. V gave up 3 bases and J gave up 5 bases, with 6 bases separating them. Germline CDR1 and CDR2: DFQATT and SNEGSKA (reference sequence). The CDR3 DNA reads as TGCAGTGCTAGCTCCCGAGATACGCAGTATTTT. Its protein is CSASSRDTQYF.

CDR3 loop: CSVETGGRETQYF. The CDR3 DNA sequence: TGCAGCGTTGAAACTGGGGGGCGAGAGACCCAGTACTTC. The rearrangement links TRBV29-1 to TRBJ2-5, with D perhaps TRBD1 or TRBD2 (6 bases each). CDR1 is SQVTM, CDR2 ANQGSEA, per germline. Trimming removed 2 bases at V and 4 bases at J, with 11 bases between. CDR3 length: 13 amino acids. Supplemented by reference TRBV29-1 and TRBJ2-5, the full variable domain reads SAVISQKPSRDICQRGTSLTIQCQVDSQVTMMFWYRQQPGQSLTLIATANQGSEATYESGFVIDKFPISRPNLTFSTLTVSNMSPEDSSIYLCSVETGGRETQYFGPGTRLLVL.

This clonotype was observed a handful of times. J is TRBJ2-1 and V is TRBV20-1, with 13 nucleotides matching TRBD2. V shed 5 bases and J 7 bases; nucleotides not matched to a gene: 11. CDR1 and CDR2 from the germline V gene are DFQATT and SNEGSKA (reference sequence). The CDR3 runs 16 residues. The CDR3 sequence: CSALHPGLAGRNEQFF. The DNA of the CDR3 is TGCAGTGCTTTGCACCCGGGACTAGCGGGGCGGAATGAGCAGTTCTTC.

This clonotype was seen more than once but under ten times. The chain couples TRBV12-3 or TRBV12-4 to TRBJ1-1; TRBD1 agrees at 8 bases. This CDR3 is 15 amino acids long. The V segment lost 7 bases and the J segment 1 base; nucleotides outside the gene matches: 8. CDR3: CASKRQGTSNTEAFF. CDR3 in DNA: TGTGCCAGCAAACGACAGGGGACTTCGAACACTGAAGCTTTCTTT.

The genes are TRBV20-1 and TRBJ2-5, with 7 positions matching TRBD2. The CDR3 runs 13 residues. The V and J ends lost 0 bases and 5 bases, in that order; junction bases with no gene match: 3. Germline assignment: CDR1 DFQATT and CDR2 SNEGSKA (reference sequence). The CDR3 nucleotides read TGCAGTGCTAGAGAAGGAGCGGGGGAGACCCAGTACTTC. It yields the protein CSAREGAGETQYF.

This clonotype was recorded a few times. The chain has TRBV29-1 and TRBJ2-5; 8 nucleotides agree with TRBD2. The CDR3 length is 12 residues. J was trimmed by 3 bases and V by 5 bases; bases with no gene match: 2. The germline V gene has CDR1 SQVTM and CDR2 ANQGSEA. The CDR3 protein is CSVKLAEETQYF. CDR3 DNA sequence: TGCAGCGTTAAACTAGCGGAAGAGACCCAGTACTTC. Supplemented by reference TRBV29-1 and TRBJ2-5, the full variable domain reads SAVISQKPSRDICQRGTSLTIQCQVDSQVTMMFWYRQQPGQSLTLIATANQGSEATYESGFVIDKFPISRPNLTFSTLTVSNMSPEDSSIYLCSVKLAEETQYFGPGTRLLVL.

This clonotype was seen only a few times. The rearrangement links TRBV7-9 to TRBJ2-7; TRBD2 is a possible D gene (5 bases). Germline CDR1 SEHNR, CDR2 FQNEAQ (reference sequence). Trimming left V 4 bases short and J 0 bases short, with 13 bases between. The CDR3 is 15 residues long. The CDR3 bases are TGTGCCAGCAGCTCCACGGACTTCATCTCCTACGAGCAGTACTTC. Residues: CASSSTDFISYEQYF.

This clonotype was seen more than once but under ten times. This rearrangement joins TRBV12-3 or TRBV12-4 to TRBJ1-1; 7 nucleotides line up with TRBD1. V was pared by 6 bases and J by 1 base, with 8 bases of the junction left unmatched. CDR3 size: 15 residues. In DNA, the CDR3 is TGTGCCAGCAGATTGTTCCGGGACAGGAACACTGAAGCTTTCTTT. Translated, it gives CASRLFRDRNTEAFF.

The genes are TRBV20-1 and TRBJ1-2, with 12 bases lining up with TRBD1. This CDR3 is built from 16 residues. V was pared by 5 bases and J by 4 bases, with 11 bases of the junction left unmatched. Germline CDR1 and CDR2: DFQATT and SNEGSKA (reference sequence). In nucleotides, the CDR3 is TGCAGTGCTTCCGGGACAGGGGGCAATCAAGGCTATGGCTACACCTTC. Translated, it gives CSASGTGGNQGYGYTF.

There are a few counts of this clonotype. The V call is TRBV4-3, the J call TRBJ2-1; TRBD2 might be the D (5 bases). The CDR3 runs 14 residues. V shed 5 bases and J shed 8 bases, with 16 bases lying between them. In germline, CDR1 is LGHNA, CDR2 YSLEER. The CDR3 bases are TGCGCCAGCAGCATTAGGCTAGTCGGGGATGAGCAGTTCTTC. Translating gives CASSIRLVGDEQFF.

This clonotype was counted between two and nine times. The V gene is TRBV12-3 or TRBV12-4, the J gene TRBJ2-7, with 10 bases that match TRBD2. The CDR3 loop spans 14 amino acids. The V and J ends lost 5 bases and 6 bases, in that order; junction bases with no gene match: 7. CDR3 residues: CASSVLAGVVEQYF. The CDR3 region has the DNA TGTGCCAGCAGTGTTCTAGCGGGAGTAGTCGAGCAGTACTTC.

The chain couples TRBV24-1 to TRBJ2-2; 8 bases line up with TRBD1. This CDR3 has 15 residues. The trim removed 7 bases at V and 1 base at J, leaving 4 bases unmatched. CDR1 and CDR2 from the germline V gene are KGHDR and SFDVKD. CDR3 in amino acids: CATSAGTGNTGELFF. DNA of the CDR3: TGTGCCACCAGCGCCGGGACAGGGAACACCGGGGAGCTGTTTTTT.

DNA of the CDR3: TGCAGCGTTATGGTGTTCTACGAGCAGTACTTC. Amino acids: CSVMVFYEQYF. The chain recombines TRBV29-1 with TRBJ2-7; D ambiguous. The germline V gene has CDR1 SQVTM and CDR2 ANQGSEA. This CDR3 contains 11 residues. V was cut by 5 bases and J by 3 bases, with 8 bases left in between.

This clonotype was counted many times. The V call is TRBV29-1, the J call TRBJ2-1; unclear D gene. The CDR3 totals 10 residues. Trimming stripped 7 bases from V and 8 bases from J, with 9 bases between. Germline V gene lookup returns CDR1 SQVTM and CDR2 ANQGSEA. This CDR3 reads CSASRHEQFF. CDR3 sequence (DNA): TGCAGCGCTTCCCGGCATGAGCAGTTCTTC.

The rearrangement links TRBV19 to TRBJ1-1, with D unclear. This CDR3 has 13 amino acids. V was trimmed by 2 bases and J by 8 bases, leaving 12 bases between them. Germline CDR1 is LNHDA and CDR2 is SQIVND (reference sequence). The CDR3 region is CASSIRREQEAFF. DNA for the CDR3: TGTGCCAGTAGTATAAGAAGGGAACAGGAAGCTTTCTTT.

Regarding this clonotype: An end of the junction does not agree with germline; a read error may underlie this. V gene TRBV12-3 or TRBV12-4 combines with J gene TRBJ2-1, with 9 positions matching TRBD2. The CDR3 has 18 residues. CDR3 nucleotides: TGTGCCTGCAGTTTAGCTTTCAGACTAGCGGTTTCCTACAATGAGCAGTTCTTC. It encodes CACSLAFRLAVSYNEQFF.

The chain is built from TRBV12-3 or TRBV12-4 and TRBJ2-2, with 10 bases that match TRBD2. V dropped 10 bases and J dropped 8; count of bases not matched to a gene: 16. The CDR3 covers 16 residues. CDR3 residues: CATAKPGLATSGELFF. For the CDR3, the DNA is TGTGCCACAGCGAAACCGGGACTAGCGACGAGTGGGGAGCTGTTTTTT.

This clonotype turned up a few times. This chain joins TRBV30 and TRBJ2-7; D is perhaps TRBD1 (6 bases). V gave up 2 bases and J gave up 6 bases, with 8 bases separating them. Germline CDR1 is GTSNPN and CDR2 is SVGIG (reference sequence). This CDR3 has 11 residues. CDR3 residues: CAWSYRAEQYF. DNA of the CDR3: TGTGCCTGGAGTTACAGGGCCGAGCAGTACTTC. Combining the CDR3 with reference TRBV30 and TRBJ2-7 gives the whole variable domain SQTIHQWPATLVQPVGSPLSLECTVEGTSNPNLYWYRQAAGRGLQLLFYSVGIGQISSEVPQNLSASRPQDRQFILSSKKLLLSDSGFYLCAWSYRAEQYFGPGTRLTVT.

This clonotype was found many times. The V and J genes are TRBV27 and TRBJ1-2; TRBD1 might be the D (6 bases). The CDR3 runs to 14 residues. Germline V lookup: CDR1 MNHEY, CDR2 SMNVEV (reference sequence). Trimming removed 4 bases from V and 5 bases from J, with 14 bases in between. Written as DNA, the CDR3 is TGTGCCAGCAGTTCAGGACAGAACCCATATGGCTACACCTTC. It yields the protein CASSSGQNPYGYTF.

This clonotype was seen a handful of times. The V call is TRBV10-2, the J call TRBJ2-1, with TRBD2 matching 8 bases. The CDR3 runs 16 residues. Trimming took 2 bases from V and 2 from J; bases not matched to a gene: 5. Germline CDR1 WSHSY, CDR2 SAAADI. The CDR3 DNA reads as TGCGCCAGCAGTGAGGAGGGGCGGGGGGCCTACAATGAGCAGTTCTTC. Translation: CASSEEGRGAYNEQFF.

This clonotype has just a few counts. CDR3 loop: CASSYDQNTIYF. In nucleotides, the CDR3 is TGTGCCAGCAGCTATGACCAGAACACCATATATTTT. The V gene is TRBV6-6, the J gene TRBJ1-3, with no clear D. This CDR3 has 12 residues. Germline-derived CDR1 and CDR2 are MNHNY and SVGAGI (reference sequence). V dropped 6 bases and J dropped 7 bases, with 10 bases sitting between them.